Below, 28 T cell receptor beta chains from the same sample are listed, as sequenced in a study of beta chain features in type 1 diabetes. Notes on the study in general: In all four CD4+ subsets, TCRB CDR3 length was significantly, moderately reduced in type 1 diabetes.

These receptors lack a known antigen. Isolated RNA was reverse transcribed in full, so expressed TCRB transcripts were sequenced. Using immunoSEQ multiplex PCR, the repertoire was profiled, and TCRdb retains in-frame clones only, with some absent. The profile shows more than 300,000 clones, about 12% of them singletons. Material for sequencing was naive CD4+ T cells from blood. These receptors originate from a woman aged 18-29 years with type 1 diabetes.

The chain recombines TRBV5-4 with TRBJ1-5; possibly TRBD1 for D (5 bases). Trimming removed 0 bases from V and 3 bases from J, with 10 bases in between. Per germline, CDR1 SGHNT and CDR2 YYREEE (reference sequence). This CDR3 contains 15 residues. Here the CDR3 reads CASSLGKGFNQPQHF. DNA of the CDR3: TGTGCCAGCAGCTTGGGCAAGGGGTTCAATCAGCCCCAGCATTTT. The full variable domain, with the rest looked up from reference TRBV5-4 and TRBJ1-5, is ETGVTQSPTHLIKTRGQQVTLRCSSQSGHNTVSWYQQALGQGPQFIFQYYREEENGRGNFPPRFSGLQFPNYSSELNVNALELDDSALYLCASSLGKGFNQPQHFGDGTRLSIL.

The J gene is TRBJ2-2, the V gene TRBV5-1; D ambiguous. The CDR3 totals 13 residues. Trimming removed 1 base at V and 7 bases at J, with 8 bases between. Per the germline V gene, CDR1 is SGHRS and CDR2 is YFSETQ. The CDR3, as DNA: TGCGCCAGCAGCTTGCCCCGAGGCGGGGAGCTGTTTTTT. Translated, it gives CASSLPRGGELFF.

The chain recombines TRBV11-1 with TRBJ2-1, with D possibly TRBD2 on 6 matching bases. V lost 6 bases and J lost 5, with 20 bases in between. The CDR3 loop spans 16 amino acids. CDR1 SGHAT and CDR2 FQDESV come from the germline V gene (reference sequence). The CDR3 spells CASSGPGLKTNNEQFF. The CDR3 bases are TGTGCCAGCAGTGGTCCGGGACTTAAAACAAACAATGAGCAGTTCTTC.

Only a few counts were recorded for this clone. CDR3 sequence: CASSLDRGGDYNEQFF. The CDR3, as DNA: TGCGCCAGCAGCTTAGACCGCGGGGGGGATTACAATGAGCAGTTCTTC. The rearrangement links TRBV4-3 to TRBJ2-1; 9 bases agree with TRBD2. The CDR3 is made up of 16 amino acids. Unmatched junction bases numbered 9, after V lost 5 bases and J lost 4 bases. CDR1 and CDR2 (germline): LGHNA, YSLEER.

This clone was counted only a few times. The gene calls are TRBV7-2 and TRBJ2-7, with D uncertain. This CDR3 comprises 12 residues. V lost 6 bases to trimming and J lost 1 base, with 7 bases between them. Per germline, CDR1 SGHTA and CDR2 FQGNSA. CDR3 region: CASRGESYEQYF. CDR3 coding DNA: TGTGCCAGCAGGGGCGAATCCTACGAGCAGTACTTC.

This clone was detected only a few times. The gene calls are TRBV7-2 and TRBJ1-2; no firm D call. This CDR3 is built from 13 residues. Per the germline V gene, CDR1 is SGHTA and CDR2 is FQGNSA. The V end lost 2 bases, the J end lost 1 base, and 5 bases lay between the germline ends. Written as DNA, the CDR3 is TGTGCCAGCAGCTTACGCGGTAACTATGGCTACACCTTC. This sequence encodes CASSLRGNYGYTF.

The chain recombines TRBV6-6 with TRBJ2-5; D not resolved. Germline-derived CDR1 and CDR2 are MNHNY and SVGAGI (reference sequence). CDR3 size: 16 residues. Trimming pared 6 bases from V and 4 bases from J, leaving 21 bases between. As DNA, the CDR3 is TGTGCCAGCAGCCTCTATTTCGGAACCCCGGGAGAGACCCAGTACTTC. As protein: CASSLYFGTPGETQYF.

This chain links TRBV29-1 with TRBJ2-2; 11 bases map to TRBD2. CDR1 is SQVTM, CDR2 ANQGSEA, per germline. This CDR3 has 15 amino acids. CDR3 sequence: CSSTSGSMNTGELFF. The DNA for the CDR3 is TGCAGTTCCACTAGCGGGAGCATGAACACCGGGGAGCTGTTTTTT.

This clone has a handful of counts. This sequence joins TRBV27 and TRBJ2-2; the D gene is possibly TRBD1 (7 bases). From germline, CDR1 is MNHEY and CDR2 SMNVEV (reference sequence). The V end lost 6 bases, the J end lost 5 bases, and 13 bases lay between the germline ends. This CDR3 is built from 14 residues. DNA for the CDR3: TGTGCCAGCAGGAGACAGGGAGGAACCGGGGAGCTGTTTTTT. Amino acid sequence: CASRRQGGTGELFF.

V is TRBV4-1 and J is TRBJ1-2; 8 nucleotides line up with TRBD1. In germline, CDR1 is MGHRA, CDR2 YSYEKL. This CDR3 contains 14 residues. The J segment lost 4 bases and the V segment lost 0 bases, leaving 1 base of the junction unmatched. The CDR3 nucleotides read TGCGCCAGCAGCCAAGAGACAGGGGCCTATGGCTACACCTTC. Protein product: CASSQETGAYGYTF.

This chain joins TRBV5-6 and TRBJ2-7; D perhaps matches TRBD2 (5 bases). Trimming removed 0 bases at V and 0 bases at J, with 10 bases between. The CDR3 contains 15 residues. CDR1 is SGHDT and CDR2 is YYEEEE in the germline V gene. In DNA, the CDR3 is TGTGCCAGCAGCTTGGTTCCGGGGAGCTCCTACGAGCAGTACTTC. Encoded protein: CASSLVPGSSYEQYF.

This sequence joins TRBV28 and TRBJ2-1; tentative D call: TRBD2 (5 bases). Germline CDR1 and CDR2: MDHEN and SYDVKM. Trimming stripped 3 bases from V and 7 bases from J, with 13 bases between. CDR3 length: 14 amino acids. The CDR3 is CASSFWLAGNEQFF. The CDR3 DNA is TGTGCCAGCAGTTTCTGGCTAGCCGGAAATGAGCAGTTCTTC.

CDR3 amino acids: CASSKTSGSGRNEQFF. CDR3 nucleotides: TGTGCCAGCAGCAAGACTAGCGGGAGCGGTCGGAATGAGCAGTTCTTC. The chain employs TRBV11-3 and TRBJ2-1; TRBD2 matches 12 bases. The junction had 9 bases not matched to a gene; V was cut back by 5 bases and J by 7 bases. The CDR3 contains 16 residues. Germline V gene lookup returns CDR1 SGHNT and CDR2 YENEEA.

This clone was picked up a small number of times. The chain joins TRBV6-5 to TRBJ2-5, with a tentative D call TRBD1 (6 bases). CDR3 length: 13 amino acids. The V end lost 5 bases, the J end lost 5 bases, and 12 bases lay between the germline ends. Germline V gives CDR1 MNHEY, CDR2 SVGAGI. The CDR3 protein is CASSPGVKETQYF. The CDR3 bases are TGTGCCAGCAGTCCAGGGGTTAAGGAGACCCAGTACTTC.

In this sample, this clone turned up a few times. V usage is TRBV5-1 and J usage is TRBJ1-2; 9 positions match TRBD1. V lost 0 bases and J lost 5; bases outside the gene matches: 11. Germline V lookup: CDR1 SGHRS, CDR2 YFSETQ. This CDR3 contains 17 residues. This CDR3 reads CASSLVSSDRGGYGYTF. In DNA form, the CDR3 reads TGCGCCAGCAGCTTGGTGAGTTCGGACAGGGGCGGATATGGCTACACCTTC.

V usage is TRBV5-1 and J usage is TRBJ2-1; 8 bases agree with TRBD2. Germline V gene sequence: CDR1 SGHRS, CDR2 YFSETQ. With 8 bases clipped from V and 8 bases from J, the junction kept 12 bases outside the gene matches. The CDR3 length is 14 residues. CDR3 nucleotide sequence: TGCGCCAGTCGAGTTTTCGAGCGGGAGCATGAGCAGTTCTTC. It translates to CASRVFEREHEQFF. Looking up the rest from reference TRBV5-1 and TRBJ2-1 gives the full variable domain: KAGVTQTPRYLIKTRGQQVTLSCSPISGHRSVSWYQQTPGQGLQFLFEYFSETQRNKGNFPGRFSGRQFSNSRSEMNVSTLELGDSALYLCASRVFEREHEQFFGPGTRLTVL.

The sample holds a few counts of this clone. The genes are TRBV2 and TRBJ2-2; TRBD1 might be the D (5 bases). Germline V gene sequence: CDR1 SNHLY, CDR2 FYNNEI. The CDR3 is 11 residues long. The V end lost 6 bases, the J end lost 6 bases, and 5 bases lay between the germline ends. For the CDR3, the DNA is TGTGCCAGCAGCAGGGCCGGGGAGCTGTTTTTT. This encodes CASSRAGELFF.

In this sample, this clone turned up a few times. J is TRBJ1-2 and V is TRBV5-4, with 7 bases identical to TRBD1. CDR3 length equals 13 residues. The V segment lost 1 base and the J segment 3 bases; nucleotides outside the gene matches: 0. Per germline, CDR1 SGHNT and CDR2 YYREEE (reference sequence). CDR3 sequence (DNA): TGTGCCAGCAGCTTGCAGGGGGACTATGGCTACACCTTC. It yields the protein CASSLQGDYGYTF.

This clone was seen a few times. The chain uses TRBV7-2 and TRBJ1-1; D perhaps matches TRBD1 (5 bases). Germline CDR1 reads SGHTA; CDR2 reads FQGNSA. This CDR3 is built from 11 residues. V lost 6 bases and J 6 bases, leaving 8 bases between the germline ends. The CDR3 protein is CASSPGPEAFF. The CDR3 bases are TGTGCCAGCAGTCCAGGGCCTGAAGCTTTCTTT. The complete variable domain, with remaining parts taken from reference TRBV7-2 and TRBJ1-1, reads GAGVSQSPSNKVTEKGKDVELRCDPISGHTALYWYRQSLGQGLEFLIYFQGNSAPDKSGLPSDRFSAERTGGSVSTLTIQRTQQEDSAVYLCASSPGPEAFFGQGTRLTVV.

This clone was detected only a few times. V and J are TRBV25-1 and TRBJ2-7; 7 positions agree with TRBD1. After removal of 4 bases from V and 2 bases from J, the junction contained 5 bases not matched to a gene. This CDR3 contains 14 residues. From germline, CDR1 is MGHDK and CDR2 SYGVNS. This CDR3 is CASSGTDRTYEQYF. The CDR3 region has the DNA TGTGCCAGCAGTGGAACGGACAGGACCTACGAGCAGTACTTC.

This clone was found a few times. The rearrangement links TRBV5-4 to TRBJ2-7; D remains unclear. The CDR3 contains 14 residues. The V gene's germline CDR1 is SGHNT and CDR2 YYREEE (reference sequence). V gave up 2 bases and J gave up 0 bases, with 9 bases separating them. CDR3 sequence reads: CASSFDMSSYEQYF. Written as DNA, the CDR3 is TGTGCCAGCAGCTTCGACATGAGCTCCTACGAGCAGTACTTC.

This clone was detected only a few times. The rearrangement links TRBV18 to TRBJ1-5; D remains unclear. This CDR3 spans 14 amino acids. Germline CDR1 reads KGHSH; CDR2 reads LQKENI. The germline V and J ends were trimmed by 0 bases and 6 bases, with 9 bases remaining between them. The CDR3 DNA follows: TGTGCCAGCTCACCACCGGGCAGCCGTCAGCCCCAGCATTTT. Protein sequence: CASSPPGSRQPQHF. The complete variable domain, with remaining parts taken from reference TRBV18 and TRBJ1-5, reads NAGVMQNPRHLVRRRGQEARLRCSPMKGHSHVYWYRQLPEEGLKFMVYLQKENIIDESGMPKERFSAEFPKEGPSILRIQQVVRGDSAAYFCASSPPGSRQPQHFGDGTRLSIL.

The CDR3 is CASGHRGRNTGELFF. CDR3 coding DNA: TGTGCCAGCGGGCACAGGGGGCGGAACACCGGGGAGCTGTTTTTT. V usage is TRBV9 and J usage is TRBJ2-2, with 9 bases aligning to TRBD1. CDR3 length equals 15 residues. CDR1 and CDR2 from the germline V gene are SGDLS and YYNGEE. The J segment lost 1 base and the V segment lost 7 bases, leaving 5 bases of the junction unmatched.

This chain uses TRBV2 with TRBJ2-7; no firm D call. The CDR3 consists of 13 residues. Germline V gives CDR1 SNHLY, CDR2 FYNNEI. V gave up 3 bases and J gave up 3 bases, with 9 bases separating them. The DNA for the CDR3 is TGTGCCAGCAGTGAGGGCAGGCTCTACGAGCAGTACTTC. Protein: CASSEGRLYEQYF.

This chain links TRBV7-2 with TRBJ2-3; TRBD1 matches at 9 bases. The CDR3 has 16 residues. V shed 1 base, J shed 0 bases, and the junction held 2 bases outside the gene matches. CDR1 and CDR2 from the germline V gene are SGHTA and FQGNSA. The CDR3 DNA is TGTGCCAGCAGCTTAGAACAGGGGGCGAGCACAGATACGCAGTATTTT. Its protein is CASSLEQGASTDTQYF.

V gene TRBV6-5 combines with J gene TRBJ1-1, with 8 bases matching TRBD1. This CDR3 comprises 15 residues. Germline V gene data show CDR1 as MNHEY and CDR2 as SVGAGI. V was clipped by 0 bases and J by 4 bases; unmatched bases: 4. As DNA, the CDR3 is TGTGCCAGCAGTTACTCTCCAGGGGGCATCACTGAAGCTTTCTTT. Translating gives CASSYSPGGITEAFF.

The rearrangement links TRBV4-3 to TRBJ2-3; 10 bases align to TRBD2. The V gene end was trimmed by 1 base and the J gene end by 6 bases; junction bases not matched to a gene: 13. This CDR3 is 18 amino acids long. Germline V CDR1 and CDR2: LGHNA, YSLEER. As DNA, the CDR3 is TGCGCCAGCAGCCAAGGTTCACCCTCCAGCGGGGGGGACGATACGCAGTATTTT. It encodes CASSQGSPSSGGDDTQYF.

The rearrangement links TRBV30 to TRBJ1-4; the match to TRBD1 covers 9 bases. The CDR3 has 18 amino acids. CDR1 and CDR2 from the germline V gene are GTSNPN and SVGIG (reference sequence). V gave up 0 bases and J gave up 7 bases; unmatched junction bases: 15. CDR3 in amino acids: CAWSVDSWDRDFGEKLFF. The CDR3 bases are TGTGCCTGGAGTGTAGATTCGTGGGACAGGGATTTTGGTGAAAAACTGTTTTTT. The variable domain in full, with the rest retrieved from reference TRBV30 and TRBJ1-4, is SQTIHQWPATLVQPVGSPLSLECTVEGTSNPNLYWYRQAAGRGLQLLFYSVGIGQISSEVPQNLSASRPQDRQFILSSKKLLLSDSGFYLCAWSVDSWDRDFGEKLFFGSGTQLSVL.